This passage covers 19 T cell receptor beta chains from one sample sequenced in a study of control samples from healthy donors and cancer patients. The assay was immunoSEQ multiplex PCR, and TCRdb's table has in-frame clones only and misses some. The sample carries around 140,000 clones, roughly 86% recorded once. Sequencing was carried out using PBMCs. The receptors were gathered from a man between 45 and 60 years old with head and neck cancer.

This CDR3 reads CASSPIPGGEQYF. The CDR3 nucleotides read TGTGCCAGCTCGCCCATCCCGGGTGGCGAGCAGTACTTC. This rearrangement joins TRBV18 to TRBJ2-7, with D uncertain. The V gene's germline CDR1 is KGHSH and CDR2 LQKENI. There are 13 residues in the CDR3. V shed 6 bases and J shed 6 bases, with 15 bases lying between them.

The CDR3 loop reads CASSTPGQGAENEQFF. CDR3 in DNA: TGTGCCAGCAGTACTCCCGGACAGGGGGCGGAGAATGAGCAGTTCTTC. The chain uses TRBV27 and TRBJ2-1; 11 positions match TRBD1. Trimming took 5 bases from V and 7 from J; bases not matched to a gene: 10. Germline values: CDR1 MNHEY, CDR2 SMNVEV (reference sequence). The CDR3 runs 16 residues.

The V and J genes are TRBV7-2 and TRBJ2-1; D remains ambiguous. Trimming stripped 5 bases from V and 5 bases from J, with 16 bases between. The CDR3 totals 15 residues. Germline CDR1 SGHTA, CDR2 FQGNSA. The CDR3 nucleotides read TGTGCCAGCAGCCTAGTCGTGGGCGTCAACAATGAGCAGTTCTTC. Protein product: CASSLVVGVNNEQFF.

The rearrangement joins TRBV6-5 to TRBJ1-2, with 10 bases matching TRBD1. The CDR3 is made up of 15 amino acids. Germline loops: CDR1 MNHEY, CDR2 SVGAGI. V lost 0 bases, J lost 4 bases, and 2 bases stayed unmatched. The CDR3 DNA reads TGTGCCAGCAGTTACTCGACAGGGGGCGCCTATGGCTACACCTTC. This sequence encodes CASSYSTGGAYGYTF.

The table lists this clone with a count of one. The rearrangement joins TRBV21-1 to TRBJ1-2; the table's D call, TRBD1, has no DNA check behind it. TRBV21-1 is an annotated pseudogene. This CDR3 comprises 14 residues. CDR3 sequence (DNA): TGTGCCAGCAGCAATGACAGATCTCCCTATGGCTACACCTTC. Protein product: CASSNDRSPYGYTF.

The chain uses TRBV30 and TRBJ1-4; no definite D call. Germline V CDR1 and CDR2: GTSNPN, SVGIG (reference sequence). The CDR3 length is 16 residues. Trimming shortened V by 4 bases and J by 0 bases, and 15 bases separated the two germline ends. DNA of the CDR3: TGTGCCTGGACATACCCGTTTCTAACAACTAATGAAAAACTGTTTTTT. It translates to CAWTYPFLTTNEKLFF.

The V and J genes are TRBV10-2 and TRBJ1-1, with TRBD1 as a possible D gene (5 bases). V gave up 4 bases and J gave up 8 bases, with 14 bases separating them. This CDR3 has 13 amino acids. CDR1 WSHSY and CDR2 SAAADI come from the germline V gene. The CDR3 region has the DNA TGCGCCAGCAGTGCAGGGCCGGAGGCCGAAGCTTTCTTT. Amino acid sequence: CASSAGPEAEAFF.

The V and J genes are TRBV30 and TRBJ1-2, with D unclear. Germline CDR1 reads GTSNPN; CDR2 reads SVGIG (reference sequence). Trimming stripped 2 bases from V and 4 bases from J, with 8 bases between. The CDR3 is 12 amino acids. The CDR3 DNA reads as TGTGCCTGGAGTTTCGGCGGCTATGGCTACACCTTC. It is translated as CAWSFGGYGYTF.

The V call is TRBV6-1, the J call TRBJ2-2; D unclear. Germline CDR1 and CDR2: MNHNS and SASEGT. The V and J ends lost 2 bases and 3 bases respectively, with 4 bases between them. CDR3 length equals 13 residues. For the CDR3, the DNA is TGTGCCAGCAGTGAACAGTACACCGGGGAGCTGTTTTTT. Amino acids: CASSEQYTGELFF.

The gene calls are TRBV10-3 and TRBJ1-5; 8 bases are shared with TRBD1. CDR3 length: 15 amino acids. The ends lost 2 bases at V and 3 bases at J; junction bases unmatched: 3. In germline, CDR1 is ENHRY, CDR2 SYGVKD. CDR3 amino acids: CAISEVQGANQPQHF. Written as DNA, the CDR3 is TGTGCCATCAGTGAGGTGCAGGGGGCCAATCAGCCCCAGCATTTT.

The rearrangement joins TRBV7-9 to TRBJ1-1, with 7 bases that match TRBD1. From germline, CDR1 is SEHNR and CDR2 FQNEAQ (reference sequence). The length of the CDR3 is 18 residues. Trimming took 4 bases from V and 1 from J; bases not matched to a gene: 15. The CDR3 is CASSSGGLWVLRNTEAFF. The CDR3 nucleotides read TGTGCCAGCAGCTCAGGGGGGCTTTGGGTTTTAAGGAACACTGAAGCTTTCTTT.

The chain has TRBV28 and TRBJ1-4; D possibly corresponds to TRBD1 (5 bases). CDR3 length: 15 amino acids. Deletions cut 5 bases from V and 11 bases from J, with 21 bases between. Germline V lookup: CDR1 MDHEN, CDR2 SYDVKM. CDR3 in amino acids: CASSPPGANRMKLFF. CDR3 coding DNA: TGTGCCAGCAGTCCTCCCGGGGCAAACCGAATGAAACTGTTTTTT.

This sequence joins TRBV21-1 and TRBJ1-1. TRBV21-1 is a listed pseudogene. The CDR3 consists of 13 residues. Here the CDR3 reads CASSVIGPTEAFF. Written as DNA, the CDR3 is TGTGCCAGCAGCGTAATCGGGCCCACTGAAGCTTTCTTT.

The chain is built from TRBV19 and TRBJ1-1; D possibly corresponds to TRBD1 (6 bases). Per germline, CDR1 LNHDA and CDR2 SQIVND (reference sequence). The CDR3 totals 13 residues. With 10 bases removed from V and 0 bases from J, the gap between germline ends came to 12 bases. CDR3 DNA: TGTGCCATTTCGGACAGCGTGAACACTGAAGCTTTCTTT. Its translation is CAISDSVNTEAFF.

The chain recombines TRBV4-1 with TRBJ2-7, with no clear D. The germline V gene encodes CDR1 MGHRA and CDR2 YSYEKL. The ends were cut back, 2 bases at V and 6 bases at J, with 14 bases in the middle. This CDR3 comprises 14 residues. The CDR3 here is CASSQPELVSEQYF. The CDR3 region has the DNA TGCGCCAGCAGCCAACCGGAGTTGGTGAGCGAGCAGTACTTC.

The chain joins TRBV11-2 to TRBJ1-1; D is perhaps TRBD1 (6 bases). This CDR3 is built from 14 residues. Germline CDR1 reads SGHAT; CDR2 reads FQNNGV. The V end was cut by 5 bases, the J end by 1 base, with 11 bases between. In nucleotides, the CDR3 is TGTGCCAGCAGCCCACAGGGTACGAACACTGAAGCTTTCTTT. This codes for CASSPQGTNTEAFF.

The V and J genes are TRBV11-3 and TRBJ2-1; maybe TRBD1 (5 bases). The V end lost 5 bases, the J end lost 13 bases, and 24 bases lay between the germline ends. CDR1 is SGHNT and CDR2 is YENEEA in the germline V gene. This CDR3 is built from 15 residues. This chain's CDR3 is CASSQGRGASEIQFF. The DNA of the CDR3 is TGTGCCAGCAGCCAGGGTAGGGGTGCCAGCGAGATCCAGTTCTTC.

This clone was counted a single time. This chain uses TRBV19 with TRBJ2-3; weak D call: TRBD2 (7 bases). This CDR3 comprises 16 residues. V was trimmed by 2 bases and J by 9 bases, leaving 21 bases between them. Germline lookup yields CDR1 LNHDA and CDR2 SQIVND (reference sequence). The CDR3 is CASSIWGGGASRTQYF. The CDR3 DNA sequence: TGTGCCAGTAGTATATGGGGAGGGGGGGCCTCTCGGACGCAGTATTTT.

This chain uses TRBV19 with TRBJ1-2; unclear D gene. Germline CDR1 LNHDA, CDR2 SQIVND (reference sequence). The CDR3 covers 16 residues. With 3 bases removed from V and 2 bases from J, the gap between germline ends came to 16 bases. This CDR3 is CASSIELGRLNYGYTF. The CDR3 bases are TGTGCCAGTAGTATCGAATTGGGCAGATTAAACTATGGCTACACCTTC.